This T cell receptor beta chain comes out of a study of blood T cell repertoires in COVID-19. Across the study: Italy, Spain and the United States were the sources of the convalescent and acute COVID-19 samples. From T cells, B-cell-depleted T cells, or PBMCs came the material, which was cDNA or gDNA.

Germline CDR1 is LNHDA and CDR2 is SQIVND (reference sequence). After removal of 9 bases from V and 2 bases from J, the junction contained 7 bases not matched to a gene. This CDR3 is 14 amino acids long. Authors' methods: It was from reference gene primer amplification that nucleated cell counts were estimated. Clones were sequenced by immunoSEQ multiplex PCR, and TCRdb holds only the in-frame ones, with some missing. The DNA gave D and trimming, while V, J and clone size come from that table. The sample shows roughly 130,000 clones, around 75% of them seen only once. This sequence was found in a woman aged 70-85 years with COVID-19, enrolled during active disease. Specimen: peripheral blood. This chain uses TRBV19 with TRBJ2-3; TRBD2 matches at 8 bases. CDR3 amino acids: CARQLAEPTDTQYF. The CDR3 DNA reads as TGTGCCAGACAACTAGCGGAACCCACAGATACGCAGTATTTT.